This record concerns one T cell receptor beta chain sequence. Its antigen is as yet unknown. Germline CDR1 is ENHRY and CDR2 is SYGVKD. The CDR3 totals 14 residues. The J segment lost 4 bases and the V segment lost 7 bases, leaving 8 bases of the junction unmatched. This sample stems from a study of response to subunit inactivated influenza vaccine. Whole-study results and caveats: A suggestion made by the authors is that each seasonal influenza vaccination recruits few new T cells.

TCRdb reprocessed the RT-PCR reads with MiXCR, giving one entry per CDR3 protein. The sample has 650,000 to 700,000 distinct CDR3 sequences, less than 20% seen once; the top ten hold approximately 10%. The sequenced sample was PBMCs from blood, obtained 12 days after vaccination. The TCR was taken from a man in his fifties who received an inactivated influenza vaccine. V usage is TRBV10-3 and J usage is TRBJ2-3; 7 bases are shared with TRBD2. For the CDR3, the DNA is TGTGCCATCAAGAACGGACTAGAGGCAGATACGCAGTATTTT. It yields the protein CAIKNGLEADTQYF.